The 18 T cell receptor beta chains given below trace back to one sample, sequenced in a study of blood T cell repertoires in COVID-19 (dated by TCRdb to about 2020). Libraries were prepared through the immunoSEQ multiplex PCR assay. In its TCRdb copy, this immuneACCESS table keeps in-frame sequences only and misses some clones. Where compared with another copy, unresolved V genes explain less than half of these, and the others have no known cause. Within this sample are about 200,000 clones, with about 85% of them counted one time only. About 18% of the sample is held by the ten biggest clonotypes. The sample was peripheral blood. These receptors were taken from a person aged 65-85 years with COVID-19, enrolled during active disease.

The sample holds one count of this clone. This rearrangement joins TRBV7-2 to TRBJ2-5, with D unresolved. V was cut by 4 bases and J by 2 bases, with 11 bases left in between. CDR1 and CDR2 from the germline V gene are SGHTA and FQGNSA. CDR3 size: 14 residues. This CDR3 is CASSSSRNQETQYF. The CDR3, as DNA: TGTGCCAGCAGCTCTTCCCGTAATCAAGAGACCCAGTACTTC.

The V gene is TRBV24-1, the J gene TRBJ2-3; 11 bases fit TRBD2. This CDR3 spans 14 amino acids. Germline trimming cut 9 bases from V and 4 bases from J; bases unmatched to any gene: 5. Germline CDR1 is KGHDR and CDR2 is SFDVKD. CDR3 sequence: CATGSGGAADTQYF. In DNA form, the CDR3 reads TGTGCCACCGGTAGCGGGGGGGCCGCAGATACGCAGTATTTT.

The CDR3 is CASSIDRQGNTEAFF. The CDR3 coding sequence is TGTGCCAGTAGTATAGATCGACAGGGTAACACTGAAGCTTTCTTT. The chain is built from TRBV19 and TRBJ1-1, with TRBD1 matching 7 bases. CDR1 LNHDA and CDR2 SQIVND come from the germline V gene (reference sequence). This CDR3 comprises 15 residues. V shed 0 bases and J 2 bases; nucleotides not matched to a gene: 3.

This rearrangement joins TRBV6-5 to TRBJ2-7, with D possibly matching TRBD1 (5 bases). V was cut by 7 bases and J by 5 bases, with 18 bases left in between. CDR1 is MNHEY and CDR2 is SVGAGI in the germline V gene. The length of the CDR3 is 14 residues. DNA of the CDR3: TGTGCCAGCACCCAAATAAGGGGCGTCGACGAGCAGTACTTC. It yields the protein CASTQIRGVDEQYF.

The chain joins TRBV18 to TRBJ2-7; D is perhaps TRBD1 (6 bases). The germline CDR1 and CDR2 sequences are KGHSH and LQKENI. V dropped 6 bases and J dropped 5 bases, with 11 bases sitting between them. The CDR3 consists of 12 residues. Here the CDR3 reads CASSGDTDEQYF. The CDR3 DNA sequence: TGTGCCAGCTCGGGGGACACCGACGAGCAGTACTTC.

The rearrangement links TRBV27 to TRBJ2-2; 7 positions match TRBD1. CDR3 length equals 14 residues. The V and J ends lost 9 bases and 4 bases, in that order; junction bases with no gene match: 8. Germline V gene lookup returns CDR1 MNHEY and CDR2 SMNVEV (reference sequence). The CDR3 coding sequence is TGTGCCAGACCCGGGACAGAAACCACCGGGGAGCTGTTTTTT. Protein sequence: CARPGTETTGELFF.

A few counts support this clone. The V gene is TRBV5-6, the J gene TRBJ2-4; 13 positions match TRBD2. The junction had 4 bases not matched to a gene; V was cut back by 4 bases and J by 3 bases. The germline V gene has CDR1 SGHDT and CDR2 YYEEEE. CDR3 length equals 16 residues. The CDR3 DNA follows: TGTGCCAGCAGCGACGGGACTAGCGGGATCAAAAACATTCAGTACTTC. Translating gives CASSDGTSGIKNIQYF.

The CDR3 here is CASSFLQGEGNEQYF. The CDR3 DNA reads TGTGCCAGCAGCTTCTTGCAGGGGGAAGGGAACGAGCAGTACTTC. The chain combines TRBV11-2 with TRBJ2-7; TRBD1 matches at 7 bases. The CDR3 is 15 residues long. V was clipped by 3 bases and J by 5 bases; unmatched bases: 10. Germline V gene sequence: CDR1 SGHAT, CDR2 FQNNGV.

This clone was recorded once. The rearrangement uses TRBV25-1 and TRBJ2-1, with 14 bases that match TRBD2. CDR1 MGHDK and CDR2 SYGVNS come from the germline V gene. Trimming removed 5 bases from V and 8 bases from J; junction bases left unmatched: 14. The length of the CDR3 is 18 residues. In DNA, the CDR3 is TGTGCCAGCAGTAACCCGGGACTAGCGGGGGTATTAAGGGATGAGCAGTTCTTC. Translation: CASSNPGLAGVLRDEQFF.

The chain is built from TRBV6-2 or TRBV6-3 and TRBJ2-7; 7 nucleotides align to TRBD2. CDR1 MNHEY and CDR2 SVGEGT come from the germline V gene. The V gene end was trimmed by 0 bases and the J gene end by 3 bases; junction bases not matched to a gene: 5. The CDR3 is made up of 15 amino acids. This CDR3 is CASSYSSGTGYEQYF. CDR3 in DNA: TGTGCCAGCAGTTACTCGAGCGGGACCGGCTACGAGCAGTACTTC.

The V call is TRBV7-3, the J call TRBJ2-3, with TRBD2 as a possible D gene (7 bases). Germline-derived CDR1 and CDR2 are SGHTA and FQGTGA. Trimming left V 8 bases short and J 4 bases short, with 16 bases between. The CDR3 loop spans 14 amino acids. CDR3 region: CASCEGGIADTQYF. The CDR3, as DNA: TGTGCCAGCTGCGAGGGGGGGATAGCAGATACGCAGTATTTT.

This clone was observed a handful of times. The chain is built from TRBV7-8 and TRBJ2-2; weak D call: TRBD2 (6 bases). There are 20 residues in the CDR3. Trimming left V 4 bases short and J 5 bases short, with 29 bases between. The germline V gene encodes CDR1 SGHVS and CDR2 FQNEAQ. The CDR3 here is CASSWIWGSGGRPSTGELFF. The CDR3 nucleotides are TGTGCCAGCAGCTGGATATGGGGTAGCGGCGGCCGACCGAGTACCGGGGAGCTGTTTTTT.

CDR3 coding DNA: TGTGCCAGCAGCTTAAACTCTCTGGGACTAGTAGGCAATGAGCAGTTCTTC. Translated, it gives CASSLNSLGLVGNEQFF. This chain uses TRBV7-8 with TRBJ2-1; 8 nucleotides agree with TRBD2. CDR3 length equals 17 residues. Per the germline V gene, CDR1 is SGHVS and CDR2 is FQNEAQ. The V and J ends lost 2 bases and 6 bases, in that order; junction bases with no gene match: 12.

J is TRBJ1-5 and V is TRBV4-3, with TRBD1 as a possible D gene (6 bases). From germline, CDR1 is LGHNA and CDR2 YSLEER. This CDR3 is built from 15 residues. V lost 4 bases and J lost 3, with 13 bases in between. In nucleotides, the CDR3 is TGCGCCAGCAGCCGGACACGGACAGTCAATCAGCCCCAGCATTTT. This sequence encodes CASSRTRTVNQPQHF.

The chain couples TRBV28 to TRBJ2-3, with TRBD2 matching over 7 bases. From germline, CDR1 is MDHEN and CDR2 SYDVKM. J gave up 3 bases and V 7 bases, and 13 bases lay outside the gene matches. The CDR3 extends over 16 amino acids. CDR3 residues: CASTWGGRPPTDTQYF. CDR3 bases: TGTGCCAGCACCTGGGGGGGGAGGCCACCTACAGATACGCAGTATTTT.

V gene TRBV6-5 combines with J gene TRBJ2-1, with 11 bases lining up with TRBD2. V lost 5 bases to trimming and J lost 6 bases; unmatched junction nucleotides: 6. Germline V gives CDR1 MNHEY, CDR2 SVGAGI. The CDR3 extends over 15 amino acids. CDR3 nucleotides: TGTGCCAGCAGTCTTAGCGGGGGGGCCTTCAATGAGCAGTTCTTC. Protein product: CASSLSGGAFNEQFF.

The V gene is TRBV6-5, the J gene TRBJ1-2; D is uncertain. CDR1 and CDR2 (germline): MNHEY, SVGAGI. This CDR3 has 13 residues. V lost 2 bases, J lost 4 bases, and 8 bases lay in between. CDR3 nucleotides: TGTGCCAGCAGTTACACAAACGCCTATGGCTACACCTTC. Protein product: CASSYTNAYGYTF.

The CDR3 spells CASSLGWTGVVGETQYF. In DNA, the CDR3 is TGCGCCAGCAGCTTGGGCTGGACAGGGGTCGTAGGAGAGACCCAGTACTTC. J is TRBJ2-5 and V is TRBV5-1; 9 bases are shared with TRBD1. Per the germline V gene, CDR1 is SGHRS and CDR2 is YFSETQ. Trimming cost V 0 bases and J 4 bases; bases outside gene matches: 10. The CDR3 runs to 17 residues.